These 25 T cell receptor beta chains came from one sample sequenced in a study of T cells in tumors and immune-related adverse events. Repertoires were generated with immunoSEQ multiplex PCR, while TCRdb's copy carries only in-frame clones and drops some. Here the sample spans around 8,100 clones, roughly 92% being singletons. Here the sequenced sample was lymph node tissue, taken from a patient treated with anti-PD-1 therapy. All receptors derive from a female donor with metastatic renal cell carcinoma.

The chain carries TRBV27 and TRBJ2-2; 8 positions match TRBD2. V lost 6 bases to trimming and J lost 1 base; unmatched junction nucleotides: 4. The CDR3 is 15 residues long. Germline CDR1 MNHEY, CDR2 SMNVEV (reference sequence). The DNA of the CDR3 is TGTGCCAGCAGCCGGCGGGGGGTGAACACCGGGGAGCTGTTTTTT. It translates to CASSRRGVNTGELFF.

The V call is TRBV2, the J call TRBJ2-3, with 7 bases aligning to TRBD1. Trimming took 4 bases from V and 0 from J; bases not matched to a gene: 4. This CDR3 spans 15 amino acids. Germline lookup yields CDR1 SNHLY and CDR2 FYNNEI. DNA for the CDR3: TGTGCCAGCAGTGCTACAGGGGCTAGCACAGATACGCAGTATTTT. It is translated as CASSATGASTDTQYF. The variable domain in full, with the rest retrieved from reference TRBV2 and TRBJ2-3, is EPEVTQTPSHQVTQMGQEVILRCVPISNHLYFYWYRQILGQKVEFLVSFYNNEISEKSEIFDDQFSVERPDGSNFTLKIRSTKLEDSAMYFCASSATGASTDTQYFGPGTRLTVL.

The rearrangement joins TRBV5-6 to TRBJ2-7, with D hard to call. The V and J ends lost 0 bases and 3 bases respectively, with 10 bases between them. The CDR3 covers 14 residues. Germline-derived CDR1 and CDR2 are SGHDT and YYEEEE. Here the CDR3 DNA reads TGTGCCAGCAGCTTGGTAATGCGGCGCTACGAGCAGTACTTC. Protein sequence: CASSLVMRRYEQYF.

The chain recombines TRBV5-1 with TRBJ2-3, with 14 bases aligning to TRBD2. Germline CDR1 SGHRS, CDR2 YFSETQ. The CDR3 consists of 18 residues. V was clipped by 0 bases and J by 2 bases; unmatched bases: 5. Written as DNA, the CDR3 is TGCGCCAGCAGCTTGGGGACTAGCGGGAGGCCGTACACAGATACGCAGTATTTT. Translating it yields CASSLGTSGRPYTDTQYF.

This sequence joins TRBV6-1 and TRBJ2-3; D is ambiguous. There are 13 residues in the CDR3. Germline V gene data show CDR1 as MNHNS and CDR2 as SASEGT. Trimming removed 3 bases from V and 6 bases from J, with 10 bases in between. The CDR3 nucleotides are TGTGCCAGCAGTGACCAAGGATTCGATACGCAGTATTTT. Translating gives CASSDQGFDTQYF.

This rearrangement joins TRBV28 to TRBJ1-2, with 7 positions matching TRBD1. The V and J ends lost 6 bases and 4 bases, in that order; junction bases with no gene match: 11. Germline CDR1 is MDHEN and CDR2 is SYDVKM. This CDR3 contains 15 residues. The CDR3 region has the DNA TGTGCCAGCAGGAGACAGGGAGGGTTGAGCTATGGCTACACCTTC. Its protein product is CASRRQGGLSYGYTF.

J is TRBJ2-3 and V is TRBV27; D gene uncertain. CDR1 and CDR2 from the germline V gene are MNHEY and SMNVEV (reference sequence). The ends were cut back, 2 bases at V and 0 bases at J, with 6 bases in the middle. The CDR3 spans 14 residues. The CDR3 here is CASSLGISTDTQYF. CDR3 DNA: TGTGCCAGCAGTTTAGGGATTAGCACAGATACGCAGTATTTT.

V is TRBV6-5 and J is TRBJ1-1, with D unclear. The CDR3 contains 13 residues. The V and J ends lost 0 bases and 6 bases respectively, with 8 bases between them. The V gene's germline CDR1 is MNHEY and CDR2 SVGAGI. The CDR3 DNA follows: TGTGCCAGCAGTTACTCGGGAGGCGCTGAAGCTTTCTTT. Translating gives CASSYSGGAEAFF.

This chain joins TRBV25-1 and TRBJ1-3; possibly TRBD1 for D (5 bases). Trimming took off 5 bases at V and 4 bases at J, with 9 bases between the two ends. The germline CDR1 and CDR2 sequences are MGHDK and SYGVNS. The CDR3 contains 13 residues. CDR3 nucleotide sequence: TGTGCCAGCAGTAGGGGCTGGGGAAACACCATATATTTT. It yields the protein CASSRGWGNTIYF.

This chain uses TRBV21-1 with TRBJ2-3. TRBV21-1 is noted as a pseudogene. The CDR3 is 17 amino acids. The CDR3 nucleotides read TGTGCCAGCAGCAAAGTTAGAAGTGGCACTAGCACAGATACGCAGTATTTT. This translates into CASSKVRSGTSTDTQYF.

This sequence joins TRBV14 and TRBJ2-7, with D maybe TRBD2 (6 bases). The CDR3 runs to 14 residues. In germline, CDR1 is SGHDN, CDR2 FVKESK. Deletions cut 3 bases from V and 0 bases from J, with 9 bases between. CDR3 protein: CASSQPSDSYEQYF. CDR3 DNA: TGTGCCAGCAGCCAGCCTAGCGACTCCTACGAGCAGTACTTC.

The chain carries TRBV18 and TRBJ2-3, with D hard to call. Germline V gene lookup returns CDR1 KGHSH and CDR2 LQKENI. The V gene lost 2 bases and the J gene lost 1 base, with 7 bases spanning the gap. The CDR3 is made up of 14 amino acids. CDR3 protein: CASSPYTGTDTQYF. In nucleotides, the CDR3 is TGTGCCAGCTCACCATATACGGGCACAGATACGCAGTATTTT.

V is TRBV7-6 and J is TRBJ2-1; D might be TRBD2 (5 bases). Trimming pared 6 bases from V and 4 bases from J, leaving 19 bases between. CDR1 is SGHVS, CDR2 FNYEAQ, per germline. There are 16 residues in the CDR3. CDR3 protein: CASSPYPGAEYNEQFF. The DNA for the CDR3 is TGTGCCAGCAGTCCCTACCCTGGAGCGGAGTACAATGAGCAGTTCTTC.

The rearrangement joins TRBV10-2 to TRBJ2-2, with TRBD1 matching over 7 bases. The CDR3 has 15 residues. Germline CDR1 and CDR2: WSHSY and SAAADI. Germline trimming cut 3 bases from V and 0 bases from J; bases unmatched to any gene: 1. The CDR3 DNA sequence: TGCGCCAGCAGTGACCAGGGGGCGAACACCGGGGAGCTGTTTTTT. Its translation: CASSDQGANTGELFF.

This chain connects TRBV7-9 to TRBJ2-4; D unclear. The CDR3 totals 14 residues. Trimming removed 5 bases from V and 2 bases from J, with 10 bases in between. Germline lookup yields CDR1 SEHNR and CDR2 FQNEAQ (reference sequence). Here the CDR3 reads CASSPETTKNIQYF. CDR3 bases: TGTGCCAGCAGCCCAGAGACAACCAAAAACATTCAGTACTTC. The full variable domain, completed using reference TRBV7-9 and TRBJ2-4, is DTGVSQNPRHKITKRGQNVTFRCDPISEHNRLYWYRQTLGQGPEFLTYFQNEAQLEKSRLLSDRFSAERPKGSFSTLEIQRTEQGDSAMYLCASSPETTKNIQYFGAGTRLSVL.

This chain connects TRBV5-1 to TRBJ1-1; D gene uncertain. The CDR3 is made up of 13 amino acids. CDR1 is SGHRS, CDR2 YFSETQ, per germline. V dropped 2 bases and J dropped 1 base, with 6 bases sitting between them. The CDR3 reads CASSLPQNTEAFF. Written as DNA, the CDR3 is TGCGCCAGCAGCTTACCCCAGAACACTGAAGCTTTCTTT.

The chain uses TRBV6-1 and TRBJ2-7, with 12 bases that match TRBD1. The CDR3 covers 15 residues. From germline, CDR1 is MNHNS and CDR2 SASEGT. The trim removed 7 bases at V and 2 bases at J, leaving 6 bases unmatched. The CDR3 is CASTFRDRGPYEQYF. Here the CDR3 DNA reads TGTGCCAGCACGTTCCGGGACAGGGGGCCCTACGAGCAGTACTTC.

This sequence joins TRBV5-4 and TRBJ2-7; D may match TRBD1 or TRBD2 (5 bases each). The V gene's germline CDR1 is SGHNT and CDR2 YYREEE (reference sequence). The CDR3 is made up of 14 amino acids. Trimming stripped 1 base from V and 4 bases from J, with 12 bases between. DNA of the CDR3: TGTGCCAGCAGCTTGTTGGGGGATGGGTACGAGCAGTACTTC. Translating it yields CASSLLGDGYEQYF.

The chain joins TRBV9 to TRBJ2-3; 9 nucleotides agree with TRBD1. From germline, CDR1 is SGDLS and CDR2 YYNGEE. Trimming at V came to 3 bases and at J to 7 bases, leaving 6 bases not matched to a gene. The length of the CDR3 is 14 residues. CDR3 DNA sequence: TGTGCCAGCAGCGGGACAGGGGATATCAATACGCAGTATTTT. The encoded protein is CASSGTGDINTQYF.

The chain combines TRBV4-1 with TRBJ1-2; 8 positions agree with TRBD1. Germline CDR1 reads MGHRA; CDR2 reads YSYEKL. Unmatched junction bases numbered 1, after V lost 2 bases and J lost 5 bases. The CDR3 has 13 amino acids. The CDR3: CASSQTGGYGYTF. Here the CDR3 DNA reads TGCGCCAGCAGCCAAACAGGGGGTTATGGCTACACCTTC.

The chain has TRBV6-4 and TRBJ2-1; D is perhaps TRBD1 or TRBD2 (8 bases each). From germline, CDR1 is MRHNA and CDR2 SNTAGT. V dropped 2 bases and J dropped 7 bases, with 21 bases sitting between them. The length of the CDR3 is 17 residues. This chain's CDR3 is CASSDKPSGYRGNEQFF. DNA for the CDR3: TGTGCCAGCAGTGACAAGCCTAGCGGGTACAGGGGGAATGAGCAGTTCTTC.

V usage is TRBV7-2 and J usage is TRBJ1-2; D is uncertain. The V and J ends lost 4 bases and 4 bases respectively, with 10 bases between them. This CDR3 has 13 residues. Per germline, CDR1 SGHTA and CDR2 FQGNSA. The CDR3 DNA reads TGTGCCAGCAGCTCGGAAGTCACCTATGGCTACACCTTC. Encoded protein: CASSSEVTYGYTF.

V gene TRBV7-9 combines with J gene TRBJ1-3; tentatively, D is TRBD1 (6 bases). V shed 1 base and J shed 0 bases, with 13 bases lying between them. This CDR3 contains 17 residues. Germline V CDR1 and CDR2: SEHNR, FQNEAQ (reference sequence). For the CDR3, the DNA is TGTGCCAGCAGCTTAGTCGGGGGGCCCGGCTCTGGAAACACCATATATTTT. It translates to CASSLVGGPGSGNTIYF.

The DNA of the CDR3 is TGTGCCAGCTCGCCCCTCGACAGGGATGGCGAAAAACTGTTTTTT. Translated, it gives CASSPLDRDGEKLFF. The chain carries TRBV18 and TRBJ1-4, with 7 positions matching TRBD1. The junction had 12 bases not matched to a gene; V was cut back by 6 bases and J by 8 bases. CDR1 and CDR2 (germline): KGHSH, LQKENI. The CDR3 runs 15 residues. Filled out from reference TRBV18 and TRBJ1-4, the complete variable domain reads NAGVMQNPRHLVRRRGQEARLRCSPMKGHSHVYWYRQLPEEGLKFMVYLQKENIIDESGMPKERFSAEFPKEGPSILRIQQVVRGDSAAYFCASSPLDRDGEKLFFGSGTQLSVL.

The chain couples TRBV6-6 to TRBJ2-7; 9 bases line up with TRBD1. The V gene end was trimmed by 1 base and the J gene end by 4 bases; junction bases not matched to a gene: 8. This CDR3 is 16 amino acids long. Germline V CDR1 and CDR2: MNHNY, SVGAGI (reference sequence). CDR3 sequence: CASSYFYGTGSYEQYF. In DNA form, the CDR3 reads TGTGCCAGCAGTTACTTCTACGGGACAGGGTCATACGAGCAGTACTTC.